This entry lists 19 T cell receptor beta chains sequenced from one sample in a study of blood T cell repertoires in COVID-19. Profiling relied on immunoSEQ multiplex PCR, and the TCRdb table lists in-frame clones only, not all of them. This sample has about 190,000 clones, with 70% to 90% found just once. Sequenced sample: peripheral blood. These receptors all come from a woman between 35 and 50 years old who had recovered from COVID-19.

The CDR3 protein is CASSLEGLGLRGYTF. CDR3 in DNA: TGTGCCAGCAGCTTAGAGGGGTTGGGTCTAAGAGGCTACACCTTC. The chain recombines TRBV7-9 with TRBJ1-2; D might be TRBD1 (5 bases). The CDR3 covers 15 residues. Trimming took 1 base from V and 8 from J, leaving 17 bases between them. CDR1 and CDR2 (germline): SEHNR, FQNEAQ (reference sequence).

The chain has TRBV29-1 and TRBJ2-7; 12 bases are a match to TRBD2. V shed 7 bases, J shed 5 bases, and the junction held 9 bases outside the gene matches. CDR3 length: 14 amino acids. From germline, CDR1 is SQVTM and CDR2 ANQGSEA. In DNA form, the CDR3 reads TGCAGCGGTCAACTAGCGGGAGGTCCCAACGAGCAGTACTTC. Residues: CSGQLAGGPNEQYF.

The genes are TRBV18 and TRBJ2-3, with D uncertain. The germline V gene encodes CDR1 KGHSH and CDR2 LQKENI. This CDR3 is built from 13 residues. The ends were cut back, 5 bases at V and 1 base at J, with 7 bases in the middle. The CDR3 loop reads CASSGQGTDTQYF. The CDR3 region has the DNA TGTGCCAGCTCAGGGCAGGGCACAGATACGCAGTATTTT.

The rearrangement uses TRBV6-5 and TRBJ1-4; TRBD1 matches 11 bases. V shed 4 bases and J 8 bases; nucleotides not matched to a gene: 3. Germline CDR1 and CDR2: MNHEY and SVGAGI. The CDR3 is made up of 14 amino acids. CDR3 sequence reads: CASSSGQGEEKLFF. The CDR3 bases are TGTGCCAGCAGTTCGGGACAGGGGGAAGAAAAACTGTTTTTT.

The genes are TRBV30 and TRBJ1-1, with 10 bases fitting TRBD1. After removal of 2 bases from V and 4 bases from J, the junction contained 7 bases not matched to a gene. The CDR3 totals 15 residues. Germline CDR1 GTSNPN, CDR2 SVGIG (reference sequence). The CDR3 DNA sequence: TGTGCCTGGAGTCCAAGGGACAGGGGTGTCACTGAAGCTTTCTTT. Its protein product is CAWSPRDRGVTEAFF.

This clone was seen a handful of times. The V and J genes are TRBV3-1 (or the pseudogene TRBV3-2) and TRBJ1-6, with 8 nucleotides matching TRBD1. CDR1 and CDR2 from the germline V gene are LGHDT and YNNKEL (reference sequence). This CDR3 region has 15 residues. V dropped 6 bases and J dropped 7; count of bases not matched to a gene: 8. CDR3 loop: CASSLRDRKNSPLHF. Here the CDR3 DNA reads TGTGCCAGCAGTCTAAGGGACAGGAAAAATTCACCCCTCCACTTT.

The J gene is TRBJ2-3, the V gene TRBV9; perhaps TRBD2 as D (6 bases). CDR1 and CDR2 (germline): SGDLS, YYNGEE. The CDR3 covers 16 residues. V was clipped by 4 bases and J by 2 bases, with 17 bases between them. In DNA, the CDR3 is TGTGCCAGCAGCCCAAGGCGGAGGGTCCTCACAGATACGCAGTATTTT. It yields the protein CASSPRRRVLTDTQYF.

CDR3 sequence reads: CASSYSGDRVWDEQFF. For the CDR3, the DNA is TGTGCCAGCAGTTACTCTGGGGACAGGGTCTGGGATGAGCAGTTCTTC. The chain is built from TRBV6-2 or TRBV6-3 and TRBJ2-1, with 9 bases lining up with TRBD1. The V gene end was trimmed by 0 bases and the J gene end by 8 bases; junction bases not matched to a gene: 8. Per germline, CDR1 MNHEY and CDR2 SVGEGT. The CDR3 is 16 amino acids.

The genes are TRBV18 and TRBJ2-6, with D possibly being TRBD1 (6 bases). V lost 3 bases and J lost 0, with 9 bases in between. Germline V lookup: CDR1 KGHSH, CDR2 LQKENI. CDR3 length: 16 residues. CDR3 loop: CASSPSGVSGANVLTF. The CDR3 DNA reads TGTGCCAGCTCACCCTCAGGGGTCTCTGGGGCCAACGTCCTGACTTTC. Together with reference TRBV18 and TRBJ2-6, the CDR3 gives the full variable domain: NAGVMQNPRHLVRRRGQEARLRCSPMKGHSHVYWYRQLPEEGLKFMVYLQKENIIDESGMPKERFSAEFPKEGPSILRIQQVVRGDSAAYFCASSPSGVSGANVLTFGAGSRLTVL.

This clone was recorded a few times. V is TRBV19 and J is TRBJ1-5; perhaps TRBD1 as D (5 bases). V gave up 3 bases and J gave up 7 bases, with 13 bases separating them. Germline-derived CDR1 and CDR2 are LNHDA and SQIVND (reference sequence). CDR3 length: 14 residues. This chain's CDR3 is CASSIFGGGQPQHF. CDR3 bases: TGTGCCAGTAGTATCTTCGGGGGGGGGCAGCCCCAGCATTTT.

The chain couples TRBV7-2 to TRBJ1-3; possible D gene TRBD1, 6 bases. Germline lookup yields CDR1 SGHTA and CDR2 FQGNSA. V was clipped by 5 bases and J by 4 bases, with 15 bases between them. The CDR3 runs 15 residues. CDR3 amino acids: CASSPGVPAGNTIYF. The CDR3 DNA sequence: TGTGCCAGCAGCCCAGGGGTTCCTGCAGGAAACACCATATATTTT.

This clone was found once. The DNA of the CDR3 is TGTGCCAGCAGGGATACAGGGGTCTGGTACAATGAGCAGTTCTTC. The encoded protein is CASRDTGVWYNEQFF. The rearrangement uses TRBV2 and TRBJ2-1, with 7 bases identical to TRBD1. The CDR3 loop spans 15 amino acids. The V gene end was trimmed by 6 bases and the J gene end by 4 bases; junction bases not matched to a gene: 9. CDR1 and CDR2 (germline): SNHLY, FYNNEI.

This chain joins TRBV5-4 and TRBJ1-2; 7 bases fit TRBD1. With V trimmed by 5 bases and J by 5 bases, 12 bases remained unmatched. The germline V gene encodes CDR1 SGHNT and CDR2 YYREEE (reference sequence). This CDR3 contains 15 residues. The CDR3 sequence is CASSYLDRSEYGYTF. The CDR3 DNA is TGTGCCAGCAGTTACCTGGACAGGTCCGAATATGGCTACACCTTC.

The chain links TRBV18 to TRBJ1-5, with D maybe TRBD1 (6 bases). V lost 1 base to trimming and J lost 4 bases, with 17 bases between them. Germline lookup yields CDR1 KGHSH and CDR2 LQKENI. The CDR3 covers 17 residues. CDR3 nucleotides: TGTGCCAGCTCACCACTTCGGTTGCGGGGGCGGAATCAGCCCCAGCATTTT. As protein: CASSPLRLRGRNQPQHF.

This clone was counted once. The gene calls are TRBV18 and TRBJ1-4, with 8 bases matching TRBD1. CDR3 length: 15 amino acids. CDR1 and CDR2 from the germline V gene are KGHSH and LQKENI. The ends lost 3 bases at V and 3 bases at J; junction bases unmatched: 3. The CDR3 sequence: CASSPSGQANEKLFF. CDR3 in DNA: TGTGCCAGCTCACCTTCGGGACAGGCTAATGAAAAACTGTTTTTT. The full variable domain, rest sourced from reference TRBV18 and TRBJ1-4, is NAGVMQNPRHLVRRRGQEARLRCSPMKGHSHVYWYRQLPEEGLKFMVYLQKENIIDESGMPKERFSAEFPKEGPSILRIQQVVRGDSAAYFCASSPSGQANEKLFFGSGTQLSVL.

V usage is TRBV19 and J usage is TRBJ1-5; no clear D. The ends were cut back, 2 bases at V and 7 bases at J, with 15 bases in the middle. Germline V lookup: CDR1 LNHDA, CDR2 SQIVND (reference sequence). The CDR3 length is 15 residues. The CDR3 nucleotides are TGTGCCAGTAGTATAACTCTCGACACCCGGCAGCCCCAGCATTTT. Translating it yields CASSITLDTRQPQHF.

This clone occurred a few times. V is TRBV7-9 and J is TRBJ2-7; a weak D match, TRBD2 (5 bases). CDR1 is SEHNR, CDR2 FQNEAQ, per germline (reference sequence). Between the trimmed V and J ends, which lost 0 bases and 4 bases, there was a span of 16 bases. This CDR3 has 16 amino acids. This CDR3 reads CASSLAVAGGEYEQYF. The CDR3 coding sequence is TGTGCCAGCAGCTTAGCGGTGGCGGGTGGGGAGTACGAGCAGTACTTC.

This clone was counted a few times. The chain links TRBV7-9 to TRBJ1-2; D unclear. Per germline, CDR1 SEHNR and CDR2 FQNEAQ (reference sequence). The CDR3 loop spans 11 amino acids. V dropped 3 bases and J dropped 7 bases, with 6 bases sitting between them. CDR3 amino acids: CASSLRSGYTF. The CDR3 nucleotides are TGTGCCAGCAGCTTGAGGAGTGGCTACACCTTC.

The rearrangement links TRBV3-1 (or the pseudogene TRBV3-2) to TRBJ2-6; 7 nucleotides line up with TRBD1. Germline CDR1 reads LGHDT; CDR2 reads YNNKEL (reference sequence). Losses at the gene ends were 2 bases for V and 4 bases for J; bases not matched to a gene: 5. The CDR3 has 16 amino acids. As DNA, the CDR3 is TGTGCCAGCAGCCAAATCAGGGGGACCGGGGCCAACGTCCTGACTTTC. Its translation is CASSQIRGTGANVLTF.